Listed below are T cell receptor beta chains from one sample, sequenced in a study of blood T cell repertoires in COVID-19. TCRdb's copy holds only in-frame clones and misses some; the assay was immunoSEQ multiplex PCR. The top ten hold about 11% of the sample, which has under 200,000 clones, about 86% seen once. The sequencing sample was made of peripheral blood. These receptor sequences come from a man in his 70s with active or convalescent COVID-19. Both conserved end residues are part of each CDR3. Fields, in order: J gene, clone size, D gene, V gene, CDR3 protein, CDR3 DNA. D genes are given only for firm matches. For some rows the clone size is stated as once, few or many, or as a class when expanded; others skip it.

TRBJ1-1,NA,TRBD1,TRBV6-5,CATTGGFTEAFF,TGTGCCACCACAGGGGGCTTCACTGAAGCTTTCTTT
TRBJ2-1,once,TRBD2,TRBV28,CASSPPGTSTYNEQFF,TGTGCCAGCAGTCCCCCCGGGACTAGCACATACAATGAGCAGTTCTTC
TRBJ2-5,once,NA,TRBV24-1,CATSDPGQQETQYF,TGTGCCACCAGTGACCCCGGACAGCAGGAGACCCAGTACTTC
TRBJ1-4,once,TRBD1,TRBV19,CASSTTGDTTNEKLFF,TGTGCCAGTAGTACCACAGGGGATACAACTAATGAAAAACTGTTTTTT
TRBJ2-1,NA,NA,TRBV30,CAWSLMGDEQFF,TGTGCCTGGTCCCTCATGGGCGATGAGCAGTTCTTC
TRBJ1-5,few,NA,TRBV18,CASARDDQPQHF,TGTGCCAGCGCCAGGGATGATCAGCCCCAGCATTTT
TRBJ1-2,few,NA,TRBV29-1,CSVEDLGRGGYTF,TGCAGCGTTGAAGATCTGGGGAGGGGTGGCTACACCTTC
TRBJ1-1,once,TRBD1,TRBV6-6,CASSPLNRGVNTEAFF,TGTGCCAGCAGTCCCCTCAACAGGGGGGTGAACACTGAAGCTTTCTTT
TRBJ2-5,NA,NA,TRBV4-3,CASSPFGPSSQETQYF,TGCGCCAGCAGCCCCTTTGGCCCAAGTTCGCAAGAGACCCAGTACTTC
TRBJ1-1,NA,NA,TRBV27,CASSFRGAFF,TGTGCCAGCAGTTTCCGGGGGGCTTTCTTT
TRBJ1-3,few,NA,TRBV5-4,CASSLWAPSGNTIYF,TGTGCCAGCAGCTTGTGGGCACCCTCTGGAAACACCATATATTTT
TRBJ1-5,NA,NA,TRBV19,CASSQQKNQPQHF,TGTGCCAGTAGTCAACAAAAGAATCAGCCCCAGCATTTT
TRBJ2-5,NA,TRBD1,TRBV6-4,CASSRGQGVGETQYF,TGTGCCAGCAGCCGAGGACAGGGGGTTGGAGAGACCCAGTACTTC
TRBJ2-7,NA,NA,TRBV2,CASRGIADEQYF,TGTGCCAGCAGAGGCATAGCTGACGAGCAGTACTTC
TRBJ2-1,once,NA,TRBV5-1,CASSLEGPGNEQFF,TGCGCCAGCAGCTTGGAAGGCCCAGGGAATGAGCAGTTCTTC
TRBJ2-2,NA,TRBD1,TRBV27,CASSRSGTVRIGAVAGELFF,TGTGCCAGCAGTAGATCCGGGACAGTGCGAATAGGGGCTGTGGCCGGGGAGCTGTTTTTT
TRBJ2-3,once,TRBD1,TRBV6-5,CASTRQGSTDTQYF,TGTGCCAGCACCAGACAGGGAAGCACAGATACGCAGTATTTT
TRBJ1-5,few,TRBD1,TRBV19,CASRLGQYNQPQHF,TGTGCCAGTCGGTTGGGACAGTACAATCAGCCCCAGCATTTT
TRBJ1-5,NA,NA,TRBV28,CASSLSGRNQPQHF,TGTGCCAGCAGTTTATCAGGGCGGAATCAGCCCCAGCATTTT
TRBJ2-2,once,TRBD1,TRBV29-1,CSVRRTGGTGELFF,TGCAGCGTGAGACGGACAGGGGGGACCGGGGAGCTGTTTTTT
TRBJ1-4,NA,TRBD1,TRBV3-1/TRBV3-2,CASSQGDSQKLFF,TGTGCCAGCAGCCAAGGGGACAGTCAAAAACTGTTTTTT
TRBJ1-1,NA,NA,TRBV28,CASSLGGTEFEAFF,TGTGCCAGCAGTTTGGGAGGGACTGAATTTGAAGCTTTCTTT
TRBJ2-5,once,TRBD1,TRBV29-1,CSVHWTGKRETQYF,TGCAGCGTTCACTGGACAGGGAAGAGAGAGACCCAGTACTTC
TRBJ2-7,NA,NA,TRBV29-1,CSVATSVYEQYF,TGCAGCGTGGCCACCTCAGTCTACGAGCAGTACTTC
TRBJ2-5,NA,NA,TRBV3-1/TRBV3-2,CASSQSEETQYF,TGTGCCAGCAGCCAGTCAGAAGAGACCCAGTACTTC
TRBJ1-5,NA,NA,TRBV20-1,CSASYSNQPQHF,TGCAGTGCTAGTTATAGCAATCAGCCCCAGCATTTT
TRBJ1-4,few,TRBD1,TRBV28,CASSSPGQTNEKLFF,TGTGCCAGCAGTTCCCCGGGACAGACTAATGAAAAACTGTTTTTT
TRBJ1-1,few,TRBD1,TRBV11-3,CASSLGGTVRSEAFF,TGTGCCAGCAGCTTAGGGGGGACAGTACGGTCTGAAGCTTTCTTT
TRBJ2-7,once,TRBD2,TRBV15,CATSRGGGRATVEQYF,TGTGCCACCAGCAGAGGAGGCGGGAGGGCAACAGTCGAGCAGTACTTC
TRBJ2-1,NA,NA,TRBV11-3,CASSLNGVYNEQFF,TGTGCCAGCAGCTTAAACGGGGTGTACAATGAGCAGTTCTTC
TRBJ2-3,NA,NA,TRBV10-3,CAISLQPDTDTQYF,TGTGCCATCAGCCTACAGCCAGACACAGATACGCAGTATTTT